This T cell receptor beta chain was captured by sequencing in a study of Graves' ophthalmopathy and Graves' hyperthyroidism. Study-wide background: The authors collected peripheral blood at initial diagnosis, before any treatment.

This clonotype has ten or more counts. Its antigen is unknown. Moderate-to-severe activity, with CAS ≥3, NOSPECS ≥4 and duration under 3 months, characterized the donors with ophthalmopathy. Orbital computed tomography, thyroid ultrasound, TRAb, serum thyroxine and clinical symptoms formed the basis of diagnosis. This CDR3 is built from 16 residues. V shed 1 base and J 4 bases; nucleotides not matched to a gene: 8. Looked up from germline, CDR1 is LNHNV and CDR2 is YYDKDF (reference sequence). The sequenced template was RNA, covering the TCR beta CDR3 region. In the first round, RT-PCR was carried out with HTBI primers, and a multiplex PCR formed the second round. Using its own MiXCR run on the multiplex PCR reads, TCRdb lists one record per CDR3 protein. The sample shows 660,000 or so distinct CDR3 sequences, about 41% of them seen only once. Whole-study results and caveats: A majority of expanded thyroid clonotypes exceeding 0.001 frequency were likewise present in blood.

Input material: peripheral blood. The chain joins TRBV15 to TRBJ2-5, with TRBD1 matching 8 bases. The source of this sequence is an adult man with Graves' ophthalmopathy. CDR3 sequence: CATSRGISGGRETQYF. CDR3 sequence (DNA): TGTGCCACCAGCAGAGGCATCTCAGGGGGCAGAGAGACCCAGTACTTC.